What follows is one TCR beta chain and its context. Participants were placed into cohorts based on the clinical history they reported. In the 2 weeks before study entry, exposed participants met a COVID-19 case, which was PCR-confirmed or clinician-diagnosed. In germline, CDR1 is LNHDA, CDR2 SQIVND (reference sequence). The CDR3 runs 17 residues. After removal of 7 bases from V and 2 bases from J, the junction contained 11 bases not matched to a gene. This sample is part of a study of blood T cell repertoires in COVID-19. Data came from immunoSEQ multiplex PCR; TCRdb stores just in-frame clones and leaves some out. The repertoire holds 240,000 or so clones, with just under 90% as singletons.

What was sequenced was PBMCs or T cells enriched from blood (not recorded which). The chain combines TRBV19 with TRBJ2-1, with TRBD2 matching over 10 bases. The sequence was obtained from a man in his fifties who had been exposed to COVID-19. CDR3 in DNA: TGTGCCAGTACCTTATCCCCCACTAGCGGGGCCTACAATGAGCAGTTCTTC. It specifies CASTLSPTSGAYNEQFF.